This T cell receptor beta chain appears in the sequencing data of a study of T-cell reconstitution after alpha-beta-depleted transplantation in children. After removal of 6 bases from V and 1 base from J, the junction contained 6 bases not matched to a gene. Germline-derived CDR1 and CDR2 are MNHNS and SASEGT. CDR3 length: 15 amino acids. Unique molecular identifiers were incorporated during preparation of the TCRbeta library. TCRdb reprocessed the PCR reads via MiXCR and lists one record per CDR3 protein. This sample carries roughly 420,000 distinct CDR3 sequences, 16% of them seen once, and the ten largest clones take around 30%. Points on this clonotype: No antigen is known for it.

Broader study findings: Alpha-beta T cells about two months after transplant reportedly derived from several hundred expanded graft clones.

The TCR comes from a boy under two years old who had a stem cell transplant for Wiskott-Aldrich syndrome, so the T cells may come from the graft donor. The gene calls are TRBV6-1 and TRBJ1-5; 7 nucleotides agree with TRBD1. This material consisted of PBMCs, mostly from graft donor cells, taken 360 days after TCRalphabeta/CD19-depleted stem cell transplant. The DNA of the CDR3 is TGTGCCAGCAGCGGACAGGCGCGGAGCAATCAGCCCCAGCATTTT. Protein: CASSGQARSNQPQHF.